This T cell receptor (beta chain) was recorded in a study of yellow fever vaccine responses in identical twins. This clonotype was observed a few times. Its cognate antigen is unknown. From germline, CDR1 is SQVTM and CDR2 ANQGSEA. V was trimmed by 0 bases and J by 4 bases, leaving 2 bases between them. The CDR3 is made up of 11 amino acids. Via MiXCR, TCRdb re-called the RT-PCR reads, giving one row per CDR3 protein. The sample holds roughly 2,200 distinct CDR3 sequences; approximately 7.9% are singletons and the top ten take roughly 5.4%. Study-wide findings and caveats: The T cell response to vaccination in identical twins was reportedly partly convergent and partly personalized.

Sequencing was performed on T cells from blood (PBMCs), unsorted or a sorted subset (not recorded which), taken around 25 months after vaccination. J is TRBJ2-3 and V is TRBV29-1; D not resolved. This clonotype was obtained from a woman under 30 who received the yellow fever vaccine. The CDR3 DNA is TGCAGCGTTGAAGATCCAGATACGCAGTATTTT. Translating gives CSVEDPDTQYF.